The present entry profiles one TCR beta chain with its context. The antigen remains undetermined. This specimen belongs to a study of cytomegalovirus exposure and HLA in healthy donors. Findings and limits, study-wide: Donor immune exposure was known only as CMV serostatus. In a later analysis, most CMV-associated TCR beta chains appeared HLA-restricted.

PCR amplification relied on 60 Vbeta primers (plus 13 Jbeta primers). Here immunoSEQ multiplex PCR was the method, and the copy in TCRdb shows in-frame clones only, minus some. The data show approximately 97,000 clones, with about three quarters seen just once and less than 4% held by the top ten. This CDR3 has 17 residues. Germline V gene data show CDR1 as MGHRA and CDR2 as YSYEKL. V was clipped by 0 bases and J by 3 bases, with 17 bases between them. The sequence derives from a man aged 40-49 years in good health and CMV-seronegative. V gene TRBV4-1 combines with J gene TRBJ1-1; unclear D gene. The sequencing sample was made of PBMCs. The CDR3 nucleotides read TGCGCCAGCAGCCAAGATCGAAGGCAGGCCCACTACACTGAAGCTTTCTTT. It yields the protein CASSQDRRQAHYTEAFF.